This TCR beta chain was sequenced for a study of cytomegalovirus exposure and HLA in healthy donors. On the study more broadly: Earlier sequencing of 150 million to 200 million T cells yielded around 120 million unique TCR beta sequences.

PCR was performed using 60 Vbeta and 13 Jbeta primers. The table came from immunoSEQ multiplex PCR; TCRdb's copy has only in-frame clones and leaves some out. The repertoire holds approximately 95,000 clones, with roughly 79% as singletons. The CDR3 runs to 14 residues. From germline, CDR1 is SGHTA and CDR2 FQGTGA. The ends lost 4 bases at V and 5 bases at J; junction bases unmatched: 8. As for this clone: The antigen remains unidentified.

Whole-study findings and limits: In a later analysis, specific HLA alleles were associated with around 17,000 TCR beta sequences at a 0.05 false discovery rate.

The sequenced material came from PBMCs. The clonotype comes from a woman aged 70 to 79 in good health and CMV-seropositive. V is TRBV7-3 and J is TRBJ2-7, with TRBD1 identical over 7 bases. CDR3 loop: CASSSTGDYDEQYF. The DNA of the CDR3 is TGTGCCAGCAGCTCCACAGGGGATTACGACGAGCAGTACTTC. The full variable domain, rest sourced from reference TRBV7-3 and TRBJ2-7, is GAGVSQTPSNKVTEKGKYVELRCDPISGHTALYWYRQSLGQGPEFLIYFQGTGAADDSGLPNDRFFAVRPEGSVSTLKIQRTERGDSAVYLCASSSTGDYDEQYFGPGTRLTVT.